Listed here is a single T cell receptor beta chain. Its cognate antigen is unknown. V shed 4 bases, J shed 4 bases, and the junction held 18 bases outside the gene matches. The CDR3 contains 19 residues. Germline CDR1 and CDR2: SGHTS and YDEGEE. This sample was included in a study of cytomegalovirus exposure and HLA in healthy donors. Turning to the study itself: A prior analysis found roughly 100 million unique TCR beta sequences from about 179 million T cells.

Points from the study as a whole: HLA alleles were associated with 15,000 to 20,000 TCR beta sequences in a later analysis at 0.05 false discovery rate.

The PCR used 60 Vbeta and 13 Jbeta primers. The assay was immunoSEQ multiplex PCR, and TCRdb's table has in-frame clones only and misses some. Among under 200,000 clones listed, 75% to 90% were seen once. The sequenced sample consisted of PBMCs. The source of this sequence is a woman younger than 35 in good health and CMV-seronegative. V gene TRBV5-8 combines with J gene TRBJ2-3; TRBD2 matches 10 bases. The CDR3: CASSRQRGDKRGGADTQYF. The CDR3 DNA follows: TGTGCCAGCAGCCGCCAAAGGGGGGACAAGCGGGGGGGGGCAGATACGCAGTATTTT.